Described below is a single T cell receptor beta chain sequence and its context. These data come from a study of shared clonotypes between healthy human individuals. CD8 cells classed as naive were CD45RO-negative and positively selected for CCR7, excluding terminally differentiated effector memory CD45RA+ cells. Using immunoSEQ multiplex PCR, the repertoire was profiled, and TCRdb retains in-frame clones only, with some absent. This table has around 2,100,000 clones, roughly 95% appearing once. CDR1 and CDR2 from the germline V gene are SEHNR and FQNEAQ (reference sequence). Trimming took off 8 bases at V and 9 bases at J, with 31 bases between the two ends. The CDR3 contains 17 residues.

Sample: naive CD8+ T cells sorted from blood. This chain links TRBV7-9 with TRBJ2-5; D possibly uses TRBD1 or TRBD2 (5 bases each). This TCR was sampled from a man younger than 35 in good health. As DNA, the CDR3 is TGTGCCAGCGGAGCCCTCCTAGATCCGGCACCGGTGGGGGCCCAGTACTTC. It translates to CASGALLDPAPVGAQYF.